These T cell receptor beta chains were read from a single sample in a study of T cell responses to AZD1222 COVID-19 vaccine. Sequencing used immunoSEQ multiplex PCR; TCRdb keeps in-frame clones, though not all of them. Seen here are some 90,000 clones, about 86% observed once, and the top ten hold roughly 7.9%. Specimen: peripheral blood, collected on day 0 of AZD1222 vaccination. The receptors stem from an adult in good health. CDR3s include the opening cysteine and the closing phenylalanine or tryptophan. A D gene is named only where the DNA matches it firmly. Size values are once, few and many counts, or a class for expanded clones, and some rows have none.

>NA|NA|TRBJ1-6|TRBV6-5
CASTVHNSPLHF
TGTGCCAGTACGGTTCATAATTCACCCCTCCACTTT
>NA|NA|TRBJ1-5|TRBV5-6
CASSLGGTEPQHF
TGTGCCAGCAGCTTGGGAGGGACGGAGCCCCAGCATTTT
>NA|TRBD1|TRBJ1-4|TRBV5-1
CASSLGITGAIEKLFF
TGCGCCAGCAGCTTGGGAATTACAGGGGCCATTGAAAAACTGTTTTTT
>few|NA|TRBJ1-4|TRBV28
CASSPSTYNEKLFF
TGTGCCAGCAGTCCCTCAACCTATAATGAAAAACTGTTTTTT
>NA|NA|TRBJ1-6|TRBV12-5
CASGPSPGAAGNSPLHF
TGTGCTAGTGGTCCCTCTCCAGGGGCCGCGGGGAATTCACCCCTCCACTTT
>NA|NA|TRBJ2-7|TRBV6-6
CASSYSAGRDEQYF
TGTGCCAGCAGTTACTCGGCAGGGCGGGATGAGCAGTACTTC
>NA|NA|TRBJ1-6|TRBV6-1
CASSDTFPPLHF
TGTGCCAGCAGTGATACGTTCCCACCCCTCCACTTT
>NA|NA|TRBJ1-1|TRBV7-8
CASTRSGNTEAFF
TGTGCCAGCACCCGATCGGGGAACACTGAAGCTTTCTTT
>NA|NA|TRBJ2-4|TRBV4-1
CASSQGAELAKNIQYF
TGCGCCAGCAGCCAAGGAGCGGAACTAGCCAAAAACATTCAGTACTTC
>NA|NA|TRBJ2-7|TRBV10-1
CASSESLGVGYEQYF
TGCGCCAGCAGTGAGTCCCTGGGGGTCGGGTACGAGCAGTACTTC
>few|NA|TRBJ2-7|TRBV12-5
CASGLSWRDEQYF
TGTGCTAGTGGTTTGAGCTGGCGGGACGAGCAGTACTTC
>few|TRBD1|TRBJ1-1|TRBV19
CASSTNRGRTEAFF
TGTGCCAGTAGCACCAACAGGGGGAGGACTGAAGCTTTCTTT
>NA|NA|TRBJ2-7|TRBV12-3/TRBV12-4
CASSYTRYEQYF
TGTGCCAGCAGTTACACTAGGTACGAGCAGTACTTC
>NA|NA|TRBJ2-6|TRBV19
CASSIGVRSGANVLTF
TGTGCCAGTAGTATAGGGGTACGGTCTGGGGCCAACGTCCTGACTTTC
>NA|NA|TRBJ1-1|TRBV13
CASSLASTEAFF
TGTGCCAGCAGCTTAGCCAGCACTGAAGCTTTCTTT
>NA|TRBD1|TRBJ2-2|TRBV5-1
CASSRGQGNTGELFF
TGCGCCAGCAGCCGGGGACAGGGGAACACCGGGGAGCTGTTTTTT
>NA|TRBD2|TRBJ2-7|TRBV6-5
CASSYSGASSYEQYF
TGTGCCAGCAGTTATAGCGGGGCTAGCTCCTACGAGCAGTACTTC
>NA|TRBD1|TRBJ1-2|TRBV27
CASSPGQGGGYTF
TGTGCCTCTTCCCCGGGCCAGGGGGGTGGCTACACCTTC
>few|NA|TRBJ1-2|TRBV24-1
CATSDRVEGYTF
TGTGCCACCAGTGACAGGGTGGAAGGCTACACCTTC
>NA|NA|TRBJ2-1|TRBV29-1
CSVEDQEGGQQFF
TGCAGCGTTGAAGATCAAGAGGGAGGTCAGCAGTTCTTC
>NA|NA|TRBJ1-1|TRBV27
CASSYGQLSTEAFF
TGTGCCAGCAGTTACGGACAGTTGAGCACTGAAGCTTTCTTT
>NA|NA|TRBJ2-7|TRBV7-9
CASSSGTYEQYF
TGTGCCAGCAGCTCCGGGACCTACGAGCAGTACTTC
>NA|NA|TRBJ1-5|TRBV5-1
CASSLWGGGNQPQHF
TGCGCCAGCAGCTTGTGGGGTGGGGGCAATCAGCCCCAGCATTTT
>NA|NA|TRBJ1-4|TRBV18
CASSPPGTNEKLFF
TGTGCCAGCTCACCGCCGGGGACTAATGAAAAACTGTTTTTT
>NA|NA|TRBJ2-3|TRBV5-1
CASRLTDTQYF
TGCGCCAGCAGGCTCACAGATACGCAGTATTTT
>NA|NA|TRBJ1-2|TRBV29-1
CSVDDGVGDYGYTF
TGCAGCGTTGATGATGGGGTTGGGGACTATGGCTACACCTTC